This TCR beta chain was documented in a study of CD8 T cells in Susac syndrome. This clonotype was recorded once. Reverse transcription used roughly 0.45 to 1 ug RNA and random hexamers. Each CDR3 protein is one row after TCRdb ran MiXCR on the immunoSEQ multiplex PCR reads. The table shows about 400,000 distinct CDR3 sequences, with more than 80% occurring only once. The sequence came from a human donor with multiple sclerosis. Material for sequencing was CD8+ T cells from PBMCs.

The CDR3 DNA sequence: TGTGCCAGCAGCTTAGCTATCGGGCAGGAAGCTAACTATGGCTACACCTTC. This gives the protein CASSLAIGQEANYGYTF. The chain has TRBV11-2 and TRBJ1-2; D not resolved. The CDR3 loop spans 17 amino acids. Germline V gene sequence: CDR1 SGHAT, CDR2 FQNNGV. Trimming pared 1 base from V and 0 bases from J, leaving 15 bases between.